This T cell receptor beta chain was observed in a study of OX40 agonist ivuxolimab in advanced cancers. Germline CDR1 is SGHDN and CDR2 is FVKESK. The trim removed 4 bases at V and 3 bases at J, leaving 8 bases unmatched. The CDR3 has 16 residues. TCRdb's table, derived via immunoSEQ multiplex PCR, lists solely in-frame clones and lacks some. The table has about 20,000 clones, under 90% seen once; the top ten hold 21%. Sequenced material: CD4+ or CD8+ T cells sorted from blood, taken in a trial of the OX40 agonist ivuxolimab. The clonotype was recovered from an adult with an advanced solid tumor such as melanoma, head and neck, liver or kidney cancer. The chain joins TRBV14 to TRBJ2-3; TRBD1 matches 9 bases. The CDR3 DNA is TGTGCCAGCAGCCTTCGACAGGGGGAGGTAACAGATACGCAGTATTTT. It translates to CASSLRQGEVTDTQYF.